This is a list of T cell receptor beta chains from one sample in a study of Graves' ophthalmopathy and Graves' hyperthyroidism. Each CDR3 protein is one row after TCRdb ran MiXCR on the multiplex PCR reads. The table lists hundreds of thousands of distinct CDR3 sequences, 20% to 25% of them singletons. What was sequenced was peripheral blood. The receptors shown here come from a woman aged 18-35 years with stable Graves' hyperthyroidism. Some clones in this sample may be carry-over from other donors' samples. Both conserved end residues are part of each CDR3. Each record gives: clone size, D gene, CDR3 length, J gene, V gene, CDR3 protein, CDR3 DNA. The D gene is left open where the match is weak. Only some rows state a clone size, as once, few, many or a class for expanded clones.

abundance: many
d_gene: TRBD1
len: 16
j_gene: TRBJ1-6
v_gene: TRBV6-5
CDR3aa: CASGTGRSSYNSPLHF
CDR3nt: TGTGCCAGCGGGACAGGCCGGAGCTCCTATAATTCACCCCTCCACTTT

abundance: NA
d_gene: NA
len: 12
j_gene: TRBJ1-1
v_gene: TRBV28
CDR3aa: CASTAPNTEAFF
CDR3nt: TGTGCCAGCACAGCGCCGAACACTGAAGCTTTCTTT

abundance: many
d_gene: NA
len: 13
j_gene: TRBJ1-5
v_gene: TRBV6-1
CDR3aa: CASSTSLNQPQHF
CDR3nt: TGTGCCAGCAGCACATCACTGAATCAGCCCCAGCATTTT

abundance: NA
d_gene: NA
len: 14
j_gene: TRBJ1-3
v_gene: TRBV20-1
CDR3aa: CSAEQDNSGNTIYF
CDR3nt: TGCAGTGCTGAACAGGACAACTCTGGAAACACCATATATTTT

abundance: NA
d_gene: TRBD1
len: 15
j_gene: TRBJ1-1
v_gene: TRBV5-1
CDR3aa: CASSATGGFGAEAFF
CDR3nt: TGCGCCAGCAGCGCGACAGGGGGCTTCGGGGCTGAAGCTTTCTTT

abundance: NA
d_gene: NA
len: 14
j_gene: TRBJ2-2
v_gene: TRBV18
CDR3aa: CASSPRSPTGELFF
CDR3nt: TGTGCCAGCTCACCACGTTCCCCCACCGGGGAGCTGTTTTTT

abundance: many
d_gene: NA
len: 13
j_gene: TRBJ1-2
v_gene: TRBV20-1
CDR3aa: CSVALDSYYGYTF
CDR3nt: TGCAGTGTAGCCCTGGACAGCTACTATGGCTACACCTTC

abundance: many
d_gene: TRBD1
len: 14
j_gene: TRBJ1-5
v_gene: TRBV6-1
CDR3aa: CASSARGQNQPQHF
CDR3nt: TGTGCCAGCAGTGCGAGGGGACAGAATCAGCCCCAGCATTTT

abundance: many
d_gene: NA
len: 14
j_gene: TRBJ2-5
v_gene: TRBV11-2
CDR3aa: CASSLDPAQETQYF
CDR3nt: TGTGCCAGCAGCTTAGATCCGGCCCAAGAGACCCAGTACTTC

abundance: many
d_gene: NA
len: 14
j_gene: TRBJ1-1
v_gene: TRBV12-3/TRBV12-4
CDR3aa: CASSLAMTGTEAFF
CDR3nt: TGTGCCAGCAGCCTTGCTATGACGGGGACTGAAGCTTTCTTT

abundance: NA
d_gene: NA
len: 15
j_gene: TRBJ1-2
v_gene: TRBV20-1
CDR3aa: CSARPPGLPNYGYTF
CDR3nt: TGCAGTGCTAGGCCCCCGGGGCTCCCTAACTATGGCTACACCTTC

abundance: NA
d_gene: NA
len: 14
j_gene: TRBJ1-3
v_gene: TRBV3-1
CDR3aa: CASSQVYQQNTIYF
CDR3nt: TGTGCCAGCAGCCAAGTGTATCAGCAAAACACCATATATTTT

abundance: NA
d_gene: NA
len: 14
j_gene: TRBJ1-1
v_gene: TRBV20-1
CDR3aa: CSARRSYSNTEAFF
CDR3nt: TGCAGTGCTAGAAGGAGTTACAGCAACACTGAAGCTTTCTTT

abundance: many
d_gene: TRBD1
len: 13
j_gene: TRBJ2-7
v_gene: TRBV19
CDR3aa: CATAGTGLYEQYF
CDR3nt: TGTGCCACCGCCGGGACAGGGCTCTACGAGCAGTACTTC

abundance: many
d_gene: TRBD1
len: 15
j_gene: TRBJ1-2
v_gene: TRBV30
CDR3aa: CAWSGTGGWNYGYTF
CDR3nt: TGTGCCTGGAGTGGGACAGGGGGCTGGAACTATGGCTACACCTTC

abundance: many
d_gene: NA
len: 16
j_gene: TRBJ2-7
v_gene: TRBV12-3/TRBV12-4
CDR3aa: CASSPNPPGSVYEQYF
CDR3nt: TGTGCCAGCAGTCCAAACCCCCCAGGGTCGGTCTACGAGCAGTACTTC

abundance: many
d_gene: NA
len: 13
j_gene: TRBJ1-2
v_gene: TRBV20-1
CDR3aa: CSAPRKGNYGYTF
CDR3nt: TGCAGTGCTCCTCGTAAAGGGAACTATGGCTACACCTTC

abundance: many
d_gene: TRBD2
len: 15
j_gene: TRBJ2-5
v_gene: TRBV11-2
CDR3aa: CASSLGGGGGETQYF
CDR3nt: TGTGCCAGCAGCTTAGGGGGGGGAGGAGGCGAGACCCAGTACTTC

abundance: NA
d_gene: NA
len: 14
j_gene: TRBJ2-7
v_gene: TRBV4-1
CDR3aa: CTSSQDVELYEQYF
CDR3nt: TGCACCAGCAGCCAAGATGTCGAACTCTACGAGCAGTACTTC

abundance: many
d_gene: TRBD1
len: 14
j_gene: TRBJ2-2
v_gene: TRBV3-1
CDR3aa: CASSPGQRTGELFF
CDR3nt: TGTGCCAGCAGCCCGGGACAGCGCACCGGGGAGCTGTTTTTT

abundance: many
d_gene: NA
len: 12
j_gene: TRBJ1-3
v_gene: TRBV20-1
CDR3aa: CSARDDGNTIYF
CDR3nt: TGCAGTGCTAGAGATGATGGAAACACCATATATTTT